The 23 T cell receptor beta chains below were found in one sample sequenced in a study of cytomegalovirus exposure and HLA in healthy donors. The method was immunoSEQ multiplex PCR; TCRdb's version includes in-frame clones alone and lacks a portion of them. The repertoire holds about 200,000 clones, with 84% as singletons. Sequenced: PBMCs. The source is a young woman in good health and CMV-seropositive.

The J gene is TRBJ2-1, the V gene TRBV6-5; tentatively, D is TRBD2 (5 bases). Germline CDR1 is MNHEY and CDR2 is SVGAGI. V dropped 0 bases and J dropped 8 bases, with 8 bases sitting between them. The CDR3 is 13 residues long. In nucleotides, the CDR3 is TGTGCCAGCAGTTACTCGAGGCGGGATGAGCAGTTCTTC. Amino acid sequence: CASSYSRRDEQFF.

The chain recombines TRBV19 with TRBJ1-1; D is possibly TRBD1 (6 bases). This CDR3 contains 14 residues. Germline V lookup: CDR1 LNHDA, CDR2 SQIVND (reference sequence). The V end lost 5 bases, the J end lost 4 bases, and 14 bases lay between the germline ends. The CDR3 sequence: CASSGAGGRTEAFF. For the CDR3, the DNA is TGTGCCAGTAGTGGGGCGGGGGGCCGCACTGAAGCTTTCTTT.

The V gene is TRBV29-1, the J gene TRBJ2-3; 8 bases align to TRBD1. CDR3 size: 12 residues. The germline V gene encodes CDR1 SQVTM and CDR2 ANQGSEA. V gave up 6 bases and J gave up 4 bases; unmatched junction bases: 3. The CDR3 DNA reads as TGCAGCGTAGGACAGGGCCCAGATACGCAGTATTTT. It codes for CSVGQGPDTQYF.

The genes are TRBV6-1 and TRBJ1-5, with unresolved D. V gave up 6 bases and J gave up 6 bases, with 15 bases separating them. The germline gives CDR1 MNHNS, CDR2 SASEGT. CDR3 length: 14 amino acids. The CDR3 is CASSQSTSGQPQHF. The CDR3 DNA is TGTGCCAGCAGCCAATCGACTTCGGGTCAGCCCCAGCATTTT.

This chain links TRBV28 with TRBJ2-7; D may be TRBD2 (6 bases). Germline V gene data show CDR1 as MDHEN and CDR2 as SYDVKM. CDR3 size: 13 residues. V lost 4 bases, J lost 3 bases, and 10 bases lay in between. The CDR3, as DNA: TGTGCCAGCAGTTCCTCGGACTACTACGAGCAGTACTTC. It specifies CASSSSDYYEQYF.

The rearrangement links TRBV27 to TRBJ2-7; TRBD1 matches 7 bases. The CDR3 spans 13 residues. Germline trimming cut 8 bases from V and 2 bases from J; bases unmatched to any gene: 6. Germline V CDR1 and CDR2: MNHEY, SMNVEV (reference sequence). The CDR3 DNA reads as TGTGCCAGCGGGGGACAGAACACCTACGAGCAGTACTTC. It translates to CASGGQNTYEQYF.

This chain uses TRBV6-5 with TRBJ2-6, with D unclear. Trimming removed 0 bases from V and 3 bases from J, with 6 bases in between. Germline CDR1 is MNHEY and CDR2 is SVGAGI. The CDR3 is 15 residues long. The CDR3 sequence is CASSYSISGANVLTF. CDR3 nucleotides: TGTGCCAGCAGTTACTCAATTAGTGGGGCCAACGTCCTGACTTTC.

The CDR3 bases are TGTGCCAGCAGCTTAACCGGGACAGGGATCGAAAAACTGTTTTTT. It codes for CASSLTGTGIEKLFF. V and J are TRBV7-9 and TRBJ1-4; 9 bases map to TRBD1. CDR1 and CDR2 (germline): SEHNR, FQNEAQ (reference sequence). Germline trimming cut 2 bases from V and 8 bases from J; bases unmatched to any gene: 6. CDR3 length equals 15 residues.

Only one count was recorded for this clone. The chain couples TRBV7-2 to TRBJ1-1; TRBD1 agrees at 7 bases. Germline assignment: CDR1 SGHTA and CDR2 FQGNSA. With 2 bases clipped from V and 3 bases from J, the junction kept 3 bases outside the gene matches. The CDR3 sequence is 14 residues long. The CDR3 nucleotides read TGTGCCAGCAGCTTATCGGACAGGTACACTGAAGCTTTCTTT. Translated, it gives CASSLSDRYTEAFF.

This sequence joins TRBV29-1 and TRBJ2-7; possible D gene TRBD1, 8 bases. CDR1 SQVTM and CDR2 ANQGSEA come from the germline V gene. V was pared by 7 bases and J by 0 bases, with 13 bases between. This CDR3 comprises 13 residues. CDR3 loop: CSDRGGGSYEQYF. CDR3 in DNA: TGCAGCGACAGGGGGGGAGGCTCCTACGAGCAGTACTTC.

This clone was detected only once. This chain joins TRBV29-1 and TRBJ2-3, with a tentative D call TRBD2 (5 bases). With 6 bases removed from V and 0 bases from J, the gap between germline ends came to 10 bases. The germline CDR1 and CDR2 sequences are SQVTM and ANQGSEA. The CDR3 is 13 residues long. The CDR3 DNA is TGCAGCGTAGAGGGAACTAGCACAGATACGCAGTATTTT. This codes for CSVEGTSTDTQYF.

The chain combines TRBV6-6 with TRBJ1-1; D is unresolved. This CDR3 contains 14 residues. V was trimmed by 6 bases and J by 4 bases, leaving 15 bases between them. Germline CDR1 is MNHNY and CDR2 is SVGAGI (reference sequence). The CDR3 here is CASSSHPEPTEAFF. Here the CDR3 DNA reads TGTGCCAGCAGCTCGCATCCCGAGCCCACTGAAGCTTTCTTT.

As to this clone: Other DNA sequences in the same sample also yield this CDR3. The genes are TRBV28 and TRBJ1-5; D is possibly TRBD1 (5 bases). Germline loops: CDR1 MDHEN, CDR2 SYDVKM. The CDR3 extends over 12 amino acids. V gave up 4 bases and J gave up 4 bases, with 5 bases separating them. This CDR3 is CASSSGNQPQHF. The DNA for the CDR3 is TGTGCCAGCAGTTCAGGGAATCAGCCCCAGCATTTT.

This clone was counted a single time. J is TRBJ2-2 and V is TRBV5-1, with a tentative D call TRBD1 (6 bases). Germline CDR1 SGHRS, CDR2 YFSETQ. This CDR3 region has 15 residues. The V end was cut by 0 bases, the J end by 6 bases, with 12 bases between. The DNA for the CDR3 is TGCGCCAGCAGCTTGGGGACAGAAGGGCCCGGGGAGCTGTTTTTT. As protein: CASSLGTEGPGELFF.

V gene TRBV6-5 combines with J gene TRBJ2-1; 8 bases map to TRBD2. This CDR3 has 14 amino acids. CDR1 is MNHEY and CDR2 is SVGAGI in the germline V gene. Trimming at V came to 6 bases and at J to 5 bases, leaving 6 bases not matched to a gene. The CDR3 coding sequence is TGTGCCAGCAGCCCGGGGGGGCTGAACAATGAGCAGTTCTTC. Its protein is CASSPGGLNNEQFF.

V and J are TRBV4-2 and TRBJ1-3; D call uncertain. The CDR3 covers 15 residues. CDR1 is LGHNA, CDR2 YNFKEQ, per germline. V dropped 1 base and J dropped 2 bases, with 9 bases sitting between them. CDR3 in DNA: TGTGCCAGCAGCCAAGTGTCCGGGGCTGGAAACACCATATATTTT. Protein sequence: CASSQVSGAGNTIYF.

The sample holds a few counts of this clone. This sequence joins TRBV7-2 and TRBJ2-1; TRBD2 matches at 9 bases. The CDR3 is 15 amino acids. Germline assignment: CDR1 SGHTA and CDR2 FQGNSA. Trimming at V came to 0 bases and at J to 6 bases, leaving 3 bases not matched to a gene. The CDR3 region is CASSLALAGFNEQFF. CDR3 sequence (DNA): TGTGCCAGCAGCTTAGCGCTAGCGGGATTCAATGAGCAGTTCTTC.

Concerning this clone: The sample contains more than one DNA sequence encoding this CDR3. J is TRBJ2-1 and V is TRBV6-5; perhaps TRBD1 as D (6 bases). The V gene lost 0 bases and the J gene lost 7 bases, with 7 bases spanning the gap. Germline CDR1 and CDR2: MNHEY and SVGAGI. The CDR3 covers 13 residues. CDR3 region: CASSYSRGNEQFF. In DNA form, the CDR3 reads TGTGCCAGCAGTTACTCGAGGGGGAATGAGCAGTTCTTC.

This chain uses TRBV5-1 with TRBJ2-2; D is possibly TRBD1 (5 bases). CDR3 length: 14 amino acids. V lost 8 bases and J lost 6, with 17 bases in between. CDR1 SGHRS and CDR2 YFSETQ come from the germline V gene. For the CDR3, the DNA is TGCGCCAGTGAAAAGTCCCAGGGTCCCGGGGAGCTGTTTTTT. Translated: CASEKSQGPGELFF. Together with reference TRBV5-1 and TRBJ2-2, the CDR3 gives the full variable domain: KAGVTQTPRYLIKTRGQQVTLSCSPISGHRSVSWYQQTPGQGLQFLFEYFSETQRNKGNFPGRFSGRQFSNSRSEMNVSTLELGDSALYLCASEKSQGPGELFFGEGSRLTVL.

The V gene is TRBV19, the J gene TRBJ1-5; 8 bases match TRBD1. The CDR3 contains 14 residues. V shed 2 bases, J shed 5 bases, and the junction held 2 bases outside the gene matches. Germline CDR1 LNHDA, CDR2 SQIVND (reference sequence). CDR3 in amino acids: CASSILQGDQPQHF. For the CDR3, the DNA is TGTGCCAGTAGTATATTACAGGGGGATCAGCCCCAGCATTTT.

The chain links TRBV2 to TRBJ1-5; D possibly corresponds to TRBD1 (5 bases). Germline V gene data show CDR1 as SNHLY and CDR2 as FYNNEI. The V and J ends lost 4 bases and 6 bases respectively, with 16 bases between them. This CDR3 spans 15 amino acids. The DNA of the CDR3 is TGTGCCAGCAGTGCTGGCAGGGCGGAAAGTCAGCCCCAGCATTTT. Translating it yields CASSAGRAESQPQHF.

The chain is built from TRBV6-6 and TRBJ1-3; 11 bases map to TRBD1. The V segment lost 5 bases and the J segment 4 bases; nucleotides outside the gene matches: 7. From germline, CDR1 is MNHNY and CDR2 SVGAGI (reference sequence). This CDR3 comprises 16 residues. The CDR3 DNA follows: TGTGCCAGCAGTGGGAGGACAGGGGGCTCCGGAAACACCATATATTTT. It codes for CASSGRTGGSGNTIYF.

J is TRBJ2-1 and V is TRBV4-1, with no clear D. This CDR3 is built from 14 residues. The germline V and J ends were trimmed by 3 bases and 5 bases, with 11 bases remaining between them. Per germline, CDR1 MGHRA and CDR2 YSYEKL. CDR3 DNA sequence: TGCGCCAGCAGCCAGATGCGACTCGACAATGAGCAGTTCTTC. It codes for CASSQMRLDNEQFF.